The 13 T cell receptor beta chains below all came from one sample that was sequenced in a study of vaccination effects on CD4 cells after COVID-19. These receptors have no known antigen. Generated by immunoSEQ multiplex PCR, the TCRdb table keeps only in-frame clones and is missing some. This table has around 20,000 clones, 70% to 85% appearing once. Expansion with viral peptide pools was applied to antigen-specific CD4+ T cells by the ViraFEST assay prior to sequencing. The authors isolated CD4+ T cells after about eleven days of culture. From March to December 2020, the person had a SARS-CoV-2 infection that was confirmed by PCR. Material: CD4+ T cells from PBMCs cultured with a peptide pool, obtained before COVID-19 vaccination. The source is a human donor who had a prior SARS-CoV-2 infection.

The V call is TRBV5-1, the J call TRBJ2-3; 7 bases map to TRBD2. The CDR3 contains 17 residues. Germline V gene lookup returns CDR1 SGHRS and CDR2 YFSETQ. Trimming removed 4 bases from V and 2 bases from J; junction bases left unmatched: 13. The CDR3 DNA reads TGCGCCAGCAGCCCACGACCGGCGGGGGACCACACAGATACGCAGTATTTT. It is translated as CASSPRPAGDHTDTQYF.

V and J are TRBV21-1 and TRBJ2-5. TRBV21-1 is a pseudogene segment. The CDR3 totals 22 residues. CDR3 in DNA: TGTGCCAGCAGCAAATACGTCGTCCGAACATGGGAATACCTCTTGTACCAAGAGACCCAGTACTTC. Translation: CASSKYVVRTWEYLLYQETQYF.

The chain combines TRBV3-1 (or the pseudogene TRBV3-2) with TRBJ1-2; D gene unclear. Germline loops: CDR1 LGHDT, CDR2 YNNKEL (reference sequence). Trimming took 4 bases from V and 1 from J, leaving 7 bases between them. The CDR3 extends over 13 amino acids. CDR3 in DNA: TGTGCCAGCAGCCGAACTATTAACTATGGCTACACCTTC. Protein sequence: CASSRTINYGYTF.

This rearrangement joins TRBV5-1 to TRBJ2-3; the D is unclear. Deletions cut 5 bases from V and 2 bases from J, with 9 bases between. This CDR3 contains 13 residues. Germline CDR1 and CDR2: SGHRS and YFSETQ. The CDR3 coding sequence is TGCGCCAGCAGTCGAACCAACACAGATACGCAGTATTTT. Encoded protein: CASSRTNTDTQYF.

This clone was found a few times. The J gene is TRBJ2-5, the V gene TRBV5-4; tentative D call: TRBD2 (5 bases). CDR1 and CDR2 (germline): SGHNT, YYREEE (reference sequence). With 10 bases removed from V and 4 bases from J, the gap between germline ends came to 17 bases. CDR3 length equals 13 residues. CDR3 amino acids: CASGSPEGETQYF. The CDR3 nucleotides read TGTGCCTCGGGCTCCCCCGAGGGAGAGACCCAGTACTTC. The whole variable domain, filled in from reference TRBV5-4 and TRBJ2-5, reads ETGVTQSPTHLIKTRGQQVTLRCSSQSGHNTVSWYQQALGQGPQFIFQYYREEENGRGNFPPRFSGLQFPNYSSELNVNALELDDSALYLCASGSPEGETQYFGPGTRLLVL.

The V and J genes are TRBV5-8 and TRBJ1-1; 9 bases map to TRBD1. This CDR3 contains 15 residues. Germline CDR1 and CDR2: SGHTS and YDEGEE. The ends lost 6 bases at V and 4 bases at J; junction bases unmatched: 10. The CDR3 loop is CASTLGQGRVTEAFF. Written as DNA, the CDR3 is TGTGCCAGCACCCTGGGACAGGGTCGGGTCACTGAAGCTTTCTTT.

The V call is TRBV11-2, the J call TRBJ2-3, with D perhaps TRBD1 (6 bases). The length of the CDR3 is 15 residues. V dropped 5 bases and J dropped 0 bases, with 12 bases sitting between them. Germline V gene lookup returns CDR1 SGHAT and CDR2 FQNNGV. The CDR3 coding sequence is TGTGCCAGCAGCCCACAGGGAATTAGCACAGATACGCAGTATTTT. It is translated as CASSPQGISTDTQYF.

The J gene is TRBJ1-2, the V gene TRBV6-2 or TRBV6-3, with D tentatively TRBD1 (6 bases). Trimming shortened V by 4 bases and J by 5 bases, and 11 bases separated the two germline ends. CDR3 length equals 13 residues. Germline V gives CDR1 MNHEY, CDR2 SVGEGT. This chain's CDR3 is CASSSGQLYGYTF. The CDR3 DNA is TGTGCCAGCAGTTCCGGACAGCTTTATGGCTACACCTTC.

This chain links TRBV5-4 with TRBJ2-3; D is uncertain. The CDR3 has 15 residues. Per germline, CDR1 SGHNT and CDR2 YYREEE (reference sequence). Trimming left V 0 bases short and J 5 bases short, with 13 bases between. The CDR3, as DNA: TGTGCCAGCAGCTTGGGGGTAGTTGGCATAGATACGCAGTATTTT. Protein product: CASSLGVVGIDTQYF.

This clone showed up just a few times. The chain joins TRBV5-4 to TRBJ2-7; no clear D. Germline-derived CDR1 and CDR2 are SGHNT and YYREEE (reference sequence). Trimming took off 0 bases at V and 6 bases at J, with 4 bases between the two ends. The length of the CDR3 is 11 residues. CDR3 DNA: TGTGCCAGCAGCTTGGCCCCCGAGCAGTACTTC. Protein sequence: CASSLAPEQYF. Looking up the rest from reference TRBV5-4 and TRBJ2-7 gives the full variable domain: ETGVTQSPTHLIKTRGQQVTLRCSSQSGHNTVSWYQQALGQGPQFIFQYYREEENGRGNFPPRFSGLQFPNYSSELNVNALELDDSALYLCASSLAPEQYFGPGTRLTVT.

The gene calls are TRBV5-1 and TRBJ1-1, with D maybe TRBD1 (6 bases). The CDR3 extends over 12 amino acids. CDR1 SGHRS and CDR2 YFSETQ come from the germline V gene. V lost 5 bases and J lost 11, with 16 bases in between. The DNA for the CDR3 is TGCGCCAGCAGGGGGCAGGGGAAAGCGGCTTTCTTT. Amino acids: CASRGQGKAAFF.

J is TRBJ2-7 and V is TRBV18; D unclear. CDR3 length: 12 residues. The V and J ends lost 3 bases and 3 bases respectively, with 6 bases between them. Per the germline V gene, CDR1 is KGHSH and CDR2 is LQKENI. In DNA, the CDR3 is TGTGCCAGCTCACCTCAAATCTACGAGCAGTACTTC. Its protein product is CASSPQIYEQYF.

This clone was recorded only once. The genes are TRBV6-2 or TRBV6-3 and TRBJ2-1, with D tentatively TRBD1 (6 bases). The CDR3 runs to 15 residues. CDR1 is MNHEY and CDR2 is SVGEGT in the germline V gene. Trimming took off 5 bases at V and 5 bases at J, with 16 bases between the two ends. CDR3 sequence (DNA): TGTGCCAGCAGTCCCCGACCCTACAGGGACAATGAGCAGTTCTTC. This codes for CASSPRPYRDNEQFF.